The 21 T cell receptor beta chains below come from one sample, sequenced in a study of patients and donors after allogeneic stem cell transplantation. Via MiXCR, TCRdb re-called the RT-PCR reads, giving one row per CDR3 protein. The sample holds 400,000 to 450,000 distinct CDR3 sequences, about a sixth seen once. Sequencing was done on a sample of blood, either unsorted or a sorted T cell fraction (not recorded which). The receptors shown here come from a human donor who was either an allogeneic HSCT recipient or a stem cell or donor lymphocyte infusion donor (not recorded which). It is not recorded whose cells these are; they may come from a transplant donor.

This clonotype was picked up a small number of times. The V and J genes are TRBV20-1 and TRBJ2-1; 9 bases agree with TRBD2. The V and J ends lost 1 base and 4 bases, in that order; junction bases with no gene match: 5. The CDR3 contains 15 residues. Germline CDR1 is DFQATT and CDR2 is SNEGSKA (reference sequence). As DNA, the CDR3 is TGCAGTGCTAGAGGGCCTAGCGGGAAATACAATGAGCAGTTCTTC. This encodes CSARGPSGKYNEQFF.

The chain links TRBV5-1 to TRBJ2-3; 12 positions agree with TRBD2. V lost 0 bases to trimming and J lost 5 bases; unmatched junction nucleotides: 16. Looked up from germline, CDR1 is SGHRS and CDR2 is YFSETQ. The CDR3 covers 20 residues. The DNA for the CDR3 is TGCGCCAGCAGCTTGGGATTCCGGCGACTAGCGGGAGTGGGCGGAGATACGCAGTATTTT. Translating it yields CASSLGFRRLAGVGGDTQYF.

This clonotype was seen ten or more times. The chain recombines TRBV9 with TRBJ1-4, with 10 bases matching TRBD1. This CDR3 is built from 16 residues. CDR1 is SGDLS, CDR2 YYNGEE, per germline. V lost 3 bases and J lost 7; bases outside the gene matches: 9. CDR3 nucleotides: TGTGCCAGCAGCGCCGAACGGGGGACAGGGGTTGAAAAACTGTTTTTT. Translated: CASSAERGTGVEKLFF.

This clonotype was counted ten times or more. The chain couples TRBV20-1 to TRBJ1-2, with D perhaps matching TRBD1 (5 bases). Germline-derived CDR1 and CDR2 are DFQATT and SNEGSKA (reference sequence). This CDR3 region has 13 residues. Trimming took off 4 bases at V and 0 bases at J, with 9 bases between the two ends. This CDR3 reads CSAKGRTNYGYTF. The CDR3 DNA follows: TGCAGTGCTAAGGGGAGAACTAACTATGGCTACACCTTC.

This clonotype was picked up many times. In DNA, the CDR3 is TGTGCCAGCAGTGCCCGACAGGGCCCCGGGGAGCTGTTTTTT. Its translation is CASSARQGPGELFF. The rearrangement joins TRBV2 to TRBJ2-2; 7 bases agree with TRBD1. The junction had 5 bases not matched to a gene; V was cut back by 4 bases and J by 6 bases. The V gene's germline CDR1 is SNHLY and CDR2 FYNNEI. This CDR3 spans 14 amino acids.

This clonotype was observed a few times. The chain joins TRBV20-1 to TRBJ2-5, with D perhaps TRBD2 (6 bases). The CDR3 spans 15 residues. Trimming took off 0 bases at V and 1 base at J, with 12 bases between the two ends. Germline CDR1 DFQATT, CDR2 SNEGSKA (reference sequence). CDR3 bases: TGCAGTGCTAGAGATAACGGGAGACTCCAAGAGACCCAGTACTTC. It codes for CSARDNGRLQETQYF.

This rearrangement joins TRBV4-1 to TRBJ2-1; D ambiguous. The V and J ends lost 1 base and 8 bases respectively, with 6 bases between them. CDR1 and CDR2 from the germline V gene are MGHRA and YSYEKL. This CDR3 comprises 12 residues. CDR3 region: CASSQGLYEQFF. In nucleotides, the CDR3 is TGCGCCAGCAGCCAAGGATTGTATGAGCAGTTCTTC.

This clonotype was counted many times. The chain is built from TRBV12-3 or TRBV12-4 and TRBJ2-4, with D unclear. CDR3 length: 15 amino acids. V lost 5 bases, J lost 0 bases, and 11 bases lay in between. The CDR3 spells CASSLPALAKNIQYF. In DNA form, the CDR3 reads TGTGCCAGCAGTCTACCGGCCTTAGCCAAAAACATTCAGTACTTC.

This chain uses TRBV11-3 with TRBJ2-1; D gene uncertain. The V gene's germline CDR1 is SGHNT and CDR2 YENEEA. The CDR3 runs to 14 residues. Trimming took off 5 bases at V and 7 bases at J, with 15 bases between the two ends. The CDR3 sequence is CASSPRITGNEQFF. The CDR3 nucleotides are TGTGCCAGCAGCCCGAGGATAACCGGGAATGAGCAGTTCTTC.

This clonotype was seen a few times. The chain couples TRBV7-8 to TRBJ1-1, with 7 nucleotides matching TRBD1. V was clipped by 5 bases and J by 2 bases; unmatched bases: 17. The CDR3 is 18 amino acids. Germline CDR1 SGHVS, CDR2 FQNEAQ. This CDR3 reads CASSVRRIRTGTNTEAFF. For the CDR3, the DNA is TGTGCCAGCAGCGTTCGAAGGATTAGGACAGGAACTAACACTGAAGCTTTCTTT.

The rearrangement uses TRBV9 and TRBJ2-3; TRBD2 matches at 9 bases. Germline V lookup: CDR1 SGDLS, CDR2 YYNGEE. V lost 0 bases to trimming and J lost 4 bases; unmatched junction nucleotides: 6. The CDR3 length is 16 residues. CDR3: CASSVEVRGGSDTQYF. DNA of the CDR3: TGTGCCAGCAGCGTAGAAGTGCGGGGGGGCTCAGATACGCAGTATTTT.

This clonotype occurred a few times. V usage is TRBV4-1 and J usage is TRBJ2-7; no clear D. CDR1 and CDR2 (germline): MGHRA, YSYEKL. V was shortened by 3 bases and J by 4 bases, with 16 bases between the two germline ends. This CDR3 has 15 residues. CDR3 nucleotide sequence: TGCGCCAGCAGCCATTGGGGTTCACCAGCTTACGAGCAGTACTTC. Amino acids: CASSHWGSPAYEQYF.

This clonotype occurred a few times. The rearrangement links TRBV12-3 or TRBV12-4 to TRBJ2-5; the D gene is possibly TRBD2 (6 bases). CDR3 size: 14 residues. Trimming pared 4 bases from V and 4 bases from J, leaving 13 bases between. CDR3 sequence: CASSSTSGPETQYF. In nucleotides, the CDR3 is TGTGCCAGCAGTTCGACTAGTGGGCCAGAGACCCAGTACTTC.

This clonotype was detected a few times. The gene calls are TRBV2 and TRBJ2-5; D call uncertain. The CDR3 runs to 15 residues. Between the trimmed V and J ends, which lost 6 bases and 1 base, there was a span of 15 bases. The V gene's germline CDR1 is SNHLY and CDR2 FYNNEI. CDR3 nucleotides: TGTGCCAGCAGGTTCCCCGGCTATCTCCAAGAGACCCAGTACTTC. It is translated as CASRFPGYLQETQYF.

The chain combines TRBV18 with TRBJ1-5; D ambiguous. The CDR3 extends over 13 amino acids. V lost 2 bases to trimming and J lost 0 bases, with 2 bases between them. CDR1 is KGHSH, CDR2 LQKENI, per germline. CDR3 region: CASSPSSNQPQHF. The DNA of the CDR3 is TGTGCCAGCTCACCAAGTAGCAATCAGCCCCAGCATTTT.

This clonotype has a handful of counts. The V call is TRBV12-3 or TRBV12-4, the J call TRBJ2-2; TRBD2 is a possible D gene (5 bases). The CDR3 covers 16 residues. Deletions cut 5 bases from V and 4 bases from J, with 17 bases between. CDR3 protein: CASSHQGLAGTGELFF. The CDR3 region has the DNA TGTGCCAGCAGTCACCAAGGCCTGGCGGGCACCGGGGAGCTGTTTTTT.

The chain's CDR3 is CASSLRNPNMNTEAFF. The DNA for the CDR3 is TGTGCCAGCAGTTTAAGGAATCCTAACATGAACACTGAAGCTTTCTTT. The gene calls are TRBV12-3 or TRBV12-4 and TRBJ1-1; unclear D gene. CDR3 size: 16 residues. Trimming pared 2 bases from V and 0 bases from J, leaving 13 bases between.

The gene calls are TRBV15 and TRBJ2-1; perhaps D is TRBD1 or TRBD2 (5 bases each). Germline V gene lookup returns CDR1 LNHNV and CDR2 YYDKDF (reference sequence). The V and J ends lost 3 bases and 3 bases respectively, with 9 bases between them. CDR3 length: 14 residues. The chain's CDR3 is CATSRGTSYNEQFF. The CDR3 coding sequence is TGTGCCACCAGCAGGGGGACCAGCTACAATGAGCAGTTCTTC. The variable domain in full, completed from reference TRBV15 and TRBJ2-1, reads DAMVIQNPRYQVTQFGKPVTLSCSQTLNHNVMYWYQQKSSQAPKLLFHYYDKDFNNEADTPDNFQSRRPNTSFCFLDIRSPGLGDTAMYLCATSRGTSYNEQFFGPGTRLTVL.

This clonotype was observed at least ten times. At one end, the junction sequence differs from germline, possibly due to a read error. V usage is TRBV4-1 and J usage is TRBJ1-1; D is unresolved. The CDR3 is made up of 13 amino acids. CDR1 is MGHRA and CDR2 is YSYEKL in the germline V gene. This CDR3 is CASSQDLNTEAFF. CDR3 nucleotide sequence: TGTGCCAGCAGCCAAGACCTGAACACTGAAGCTTTCTTT.

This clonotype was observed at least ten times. The chain's CDR3 is CASSRDHIYEQYF. CDR3 sequence (DNA): TGTGCCAGCAGCCGGGACCACATCTACGAGCAGTACTTC. The chain is built from TRBV14 and TRBJ2-7; D may be TRBD1 or TRBD2 (5 bases each). There are 13 residues in the CDR3. V dropped 4 bases and J dropped 3 bases, with 10 bases sitting between them. Germline CDR1 SGHDN, CDR2 FVKESK.

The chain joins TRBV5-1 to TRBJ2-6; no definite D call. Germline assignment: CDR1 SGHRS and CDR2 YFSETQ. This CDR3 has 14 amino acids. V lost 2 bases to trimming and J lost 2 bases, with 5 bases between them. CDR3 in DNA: TGCGCCAGCAGCTTCGTGACTGGGGCCAACGTCCTGACTTTC. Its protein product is CASSFVTGANVLTF.